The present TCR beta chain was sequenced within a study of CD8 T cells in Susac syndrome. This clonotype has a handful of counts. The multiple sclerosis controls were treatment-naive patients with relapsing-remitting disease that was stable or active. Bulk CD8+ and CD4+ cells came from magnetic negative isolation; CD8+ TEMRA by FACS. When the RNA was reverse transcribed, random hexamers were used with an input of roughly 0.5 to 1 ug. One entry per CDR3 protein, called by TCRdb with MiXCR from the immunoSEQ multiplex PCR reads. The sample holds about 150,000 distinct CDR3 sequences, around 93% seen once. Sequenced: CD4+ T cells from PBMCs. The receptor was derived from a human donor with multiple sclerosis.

CDR3 sequence reads: CASSSPGRGYEQYF. The CDR3 DNA sequence: TGTGCCAGCAGTTCCCCGGGACGGGGATACGAGCAGTACTTC. The V gene is TRBV28, the J gene TRBJ2-7, with D tentatively TRBD1 or TRBD2 (5 bases each). Germline loops: CDR1 MDHEN, CDR2 SYDVKM. This CDR3 spans 14 amino acids. V was shortened by 4 bases and J by 4 bases, with 14 bases between the two germline ends.